These T cell receptor beta chains were read from a single sample in a study of blood T cells in healthy people across ages. TCRdb fed the 5' RACE reads into MiXCR, producing one record per CDR3 protein. The sample holds about 730,000 distinct CDR3 sequences, around 40% seen once. The sequenced material came from blood. The origin of the receptors is a woman aged 60 to 75 in good health. CDR3s include the opening cysteine and the closing phenylalanine or tryptophan. Fields, in order: clone size, J gene, V gene, D gene, CDR3 protein, CDR3 DNA. The D gene is left open where the match is weak. Clone size appears in some rows only: once, few, many, or a class for an expanded clone.

.	TRBJ2-2	TRBV7-6	TRBD1	CASSSTGAENTGELFF	TGTGCCAGCAGCAGCACAGGGGCTGAGAACACCGGGGAGCTGTTTTTT
.	TRBJ2-3	TRBV5-1	.	CASSLGGRMSTDTQYF	TGCGCCAGCAGCTTGGGGGGACGGATGAGCACAGATACGCAGTATTTT
.	TRBJ2-5	TRBV5-1	TRBD2	CASSLPLAGEETQYF	TGCGCCAGCAGCTTGCCTCTAGCGGGAGAAGAGACCCAGTACTTC
many	TRBJ2-5	TRBV7-2	.	CASSSSPGTTQYF	TGTGCCAGCAGCTCCAGCCCCGGGACGACCCAGTACTTC
once	TRBJ2-1	TRBV9	.	CASSVGTVSRANEQFF	TGTGCCAGCAGCGTAGGAACAGTGTCGAGGGCAAATGAGCAGTTCTTC
many	TRBJ2-5	TRBV10-1	.	CASSRSQETQYF	TGCGCCAGCAGTCGAAGCCAAGAGACCCAGTACTTC
.	TRBJ2-7	TRBV7-6	.	CASSQGRESFYEQYF	TGTGCCAGCAGCCAGGGGCGGGAGAGCTTCTACGAGCAGTACTTC
.	TRBJ2-7	TRBV7-9	.	CASSREWNEQYF	TGTGCCAGCAGCCGAGAGTGGAATGAGCAGTACTTC
.	TRBJ2-7	TRBV11-2	TRBD2	CASKQSGGRRDEQYF	TGTGCCAGCAAACAAAGTGGCGGGAGACGAGACGAGCAGTACTTC
few	TRBJ1-2	TRBV18	.	CASSSGSRSANYGYTF	TGTGCCAGCTCAAGTGGAAGTCGTTCTGCTAACTATGGCTACACCTTC
.	TRBJ1-1	TRBV29-1	.	CSVDNRNTEAFF	TGCAGCGTTGATAATAGGAACACTGAAGCTTTCTTT
.	TRBJ2-5	TRBV14	.	CASSQEEGKPTQYF	TGTGCCAGCAGCCAAGAGGAAGGAAAGCCCACCCAGTACTTC
.	TRBJ2-5	TRBV9	TRBD2	CASSSHGTTGNEQYF	TGTGCCAGCAGCTCTCACGGGACTACCGGCAATGAGCAGTACTTC
.	TRBJ2-6	TRBV6-2/TRBV6-3	TRBD1	CASRDPGGEGSGANVLTF	TGTGCCAGCAGGGACCCAGGGGGCGAGGGTTCTGGGGCCAACGTCCTGACTTTC
.	TRBJ2-5	TRBV27	.	CASSFIPLYDQETQYF	TGTGCCAGCAGTTTCATCCCCCTCTACGATCAAGAGACCCAGTACTTC
.	TRBJ1-1	TRBV24-1	TRBD1	CATSDRTGPGFNTEAFF	TGTGCCACCAGTGATCGGACAGGTCCTGGTTTCAACACTGAAGCTTTCTTT
.	TRBJ1-6	TRBV20-1	.	CSARDLSGFSPLHF	TGCAGTGCTAGAGATCTCTCAGGGTTTTCACCCCTCCACTTT
.	TRBJ2-3	TRBV4-2	TRBD2	CASSQNDLAGADTQYF	TGTGCCAGCAGCCAAAATGACCTAGCGGGCGCAGATACGCAGTATTTT
.	TRBJ2-7	TRBV28	TRBD1	CASTTAGTGAVSSYEQYF	TGTGCCAGCACCACCGCCGGGACAGGGGCCGTTTCCTCCTACGAGCAGTACTTC
.	TRBJ1-5	TRBV15	TRBD1	CATSREGQGQPQHF	TGTGCCACCAGCAGAGAGGGACAGGGTCAGCCCCAGCATTTT
few	TRBJ2-1	TRBV6-4	TRBD2	CASSRESGGYNEQFF	TGTGCCAGCAGTCGGGAGAGCGGGGGGTACAATGAGCAGTTCTTC
.	TRBJ2-1	TRBV18	.	CASSPPATNNEQFF	TGTGCCAGCTCACCACCGGCAACGAACAATGAGCAGTTCTTC
.	TRBJ2-7	TRBV7-6	TRBD2	CASSLGISGSYNEQYF	TGTGCTAGCAGCTTAGGAATTAGCGGGAGTTACAATGAGCAGTACTTC
few	TRBJ1-5	TRBV3-1	TRBD1	CASSRGTGGQPQHF	TGTGCCAGCAGCCGGGGGACAGGGGGTCAGCCCCAGCATTTT
.	TRBJ2-1	TRBV5-1	TRBD2	CASSPRTGGYEQFF	TGCGCCAGCAGCCCACGAACCGGGGGGTATGAGCAGTTCTTC
.	TRBJ1-5	TRBV2	.	CASSEQTYSNQPQHF	TGTGCCAGCAGTGAACAGACATATAGCAATCAGCCCCAGCATTTT
.	TRBJ2-7	TRBV30	TRBD1	CAWDLGGSEQYF	TGTGCCTGGGACCTAGGGGGCAGCGAGCAGTACTTC
.	TRBJ2-2	TRBV7-7	.	CASSLHRDAEGTGELFF	TGTGCCAGCAGCTTACACCGGGACGCCGAAGGCACCGGGGAGCTGTTTTTT
.	TRBJ2-7	TRBV7-2	.	CASSLVVGNGNEQYF	TGTGCCAGCAGCTTAGTAGTGGGAAACGGGAATGAGCAGTACTTC
few	TRBJ2-3	TRBV3-1	.	CASSATLDDAQYF	TGTGCCAGCAGCGCTACGTTAGACGATGCGCAGTATTTT
few	TRBJ2-7	TRBV29-1	TRBD2	CSVVKEMVTSGRTPYEQYF	TGCAGCGTTGTAAAGGAGATGGTGACTAGCGGGAGGACCCCCTACGAGCAGTACTTC
few	TRBJ1-5	TRBV7-2	TRBD1	CASSRQQGGNQPQHF	TGTGCCAGCAGCCGTCAACAGGGGGGCAATCAGCCCCAGCATTTT
many	TRBJ2-7	TRBV13	.	CASRTETNDEQYF	TGTGCCAGCAGAACGGAGACTAACGACGAGCAGTACTTC
.	TRBJ2-7	TRBV14	.	CASSHPSVYEQYF	TGTGCCAGCAGCCACCCCTCTGTCTACGAGCAGTACTTC
.	TRBJ2-3	TRBV2	.	CASRETGTSTDTQYF	TGTGCCAGCAGGGAGACAGGAACTAGCACAGATACGCAGTATTTT
.	TRBJ2-1	TRBV20-1	.	CSARVIPGRSYNEQFF	TGCAGTGCTAGAGTCATTCCAGGGAGGTCCTACAATGAGCAGTTCTTC
.	TRBJ1-6	TRBV5-1	.	CASSFDSGHSPLHF	TGCGCCAGCAGTTTCGACTCGGGTCATTCACCCCTCCACTTT
.	TRBJ2-5	TRBV9	.	CASSPLSASNTETQYF	TGTGCCAGCAGCCCCCTTTCGGCTTCGAATACAGAGACCCAGTACTTC
few	TRBJ2-1	TRBV20-1	TRBD2	CSARNLAREAGSYNEQFF	TGCAGTGCTAGAAACCTAGCGCGGGAAGCGGGATCCTACAATGAGCAGTTCTTC
many	TRBJ2-4	TRBV7-2	.	CASSPSVIQYF	TGTGCCAGCAGCCCCTCGGTCATTCAGTACTTC